This TCR beta chain emerged from a study of vaccination and CD4 T cells after COVID-19. As to treatment: roughly nine-day PBMC culture with coronavirus spike peptide pools or control peptides (ViraFEST assay). Peptide-pool expansion of antigen-specific T cells preceded TCR sequencing in ViraFEST. As concerns this clonotype: Its antigen remains unidentified.

General observations from the study: Spike mono-reactivity applied to 304 of 307 vaccine-specific clones detected in convalescent patients.

The study sequenced cultured CD4+ T cell DNA using the Oncomine TCR Beta short-read assay. Each CDR3 protein is one row after TCRdb ran MiXCR on the PCR reads. The sample records 6,200 or so distinct CDR3 sequences, roughly 68% being singletons. The sample taken for sequencing was CD4+ T cells from blood, cultured in vitro. The sequence derives from a human donor who had recovered from COVID-19.

The CDR3 here is CASSLGWNTEAFF. The CDR3 DNA follows: TGTGCCAGCAGCTTAGGTTGGAACACTGAAGCTTTCTTT. The chain carries TRBV11-3 and TRBJ1-1; D remains ambiguous. CDR1 SGHNT and CDR2 YENEEA come from the germline V gene. The CDR3 has 13 residues. V shed 1 base and J shed 1 base, with 4 bases lying between them.